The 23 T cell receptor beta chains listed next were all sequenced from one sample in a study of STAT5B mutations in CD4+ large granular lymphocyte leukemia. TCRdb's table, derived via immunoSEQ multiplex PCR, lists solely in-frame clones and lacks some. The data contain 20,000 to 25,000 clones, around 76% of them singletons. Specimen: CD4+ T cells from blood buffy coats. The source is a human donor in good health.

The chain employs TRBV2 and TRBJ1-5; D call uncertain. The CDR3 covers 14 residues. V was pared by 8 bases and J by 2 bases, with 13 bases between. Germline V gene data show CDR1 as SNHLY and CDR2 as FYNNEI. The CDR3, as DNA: TGTGCCAGCGCAGTCAGATCGGGCAATCAGCCCCAGCATTTT. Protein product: CASAVRSGNQPQHF.

The CDR3 sequence is CASSFDRFGYGYTF. The CDR3 coding sequence is TGCGCCAGCAGCTTTGACAGGTTTGGCTATGGCTACACCTTC. The rearrangement links TRBV5-1 to TRBJ1-2; tentative D call: TRBD1 (6 bases). The CDR3 spans 14 residues. Looked up from germline, CDR1 is SGHRS and CDR2 is YFSETQ. V was pared by 2 bases and J by 4 bases, with 12 bases between.

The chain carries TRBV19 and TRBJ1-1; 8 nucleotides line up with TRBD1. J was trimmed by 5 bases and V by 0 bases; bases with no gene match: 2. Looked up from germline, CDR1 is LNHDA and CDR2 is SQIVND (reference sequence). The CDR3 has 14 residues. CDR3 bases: TGTGCCAGTAGTATAGACAGGGGGCGAACTGAAGCTTTCTTT. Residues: CASSIDRGRTEAFF.

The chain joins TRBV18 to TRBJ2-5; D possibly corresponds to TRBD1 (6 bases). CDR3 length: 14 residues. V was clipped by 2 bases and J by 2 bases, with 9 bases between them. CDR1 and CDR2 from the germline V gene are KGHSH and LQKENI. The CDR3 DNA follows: TGTGCCAGCTCACCAGGGACACCACAAGAGACCCAGTACTTC. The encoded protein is CASSPGTPQETQYF.

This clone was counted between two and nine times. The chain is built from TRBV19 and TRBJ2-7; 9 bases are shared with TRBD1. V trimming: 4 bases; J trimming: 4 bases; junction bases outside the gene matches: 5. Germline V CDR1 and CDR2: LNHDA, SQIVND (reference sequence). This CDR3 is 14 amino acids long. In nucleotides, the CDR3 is TGTGCCAGTAGTAGCCGGGACAGGGATTACGAGCAGTACTTC. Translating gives CASSSRDRDYEQYF.

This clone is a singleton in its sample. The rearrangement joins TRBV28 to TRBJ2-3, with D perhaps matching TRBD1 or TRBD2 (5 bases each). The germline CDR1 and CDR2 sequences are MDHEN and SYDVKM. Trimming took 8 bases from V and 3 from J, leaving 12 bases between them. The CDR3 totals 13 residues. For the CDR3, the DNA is TGTGCCAGCGGACGGGACCTAACAGATACGCAGTATTTT. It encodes CASGRDLTDTQYF.

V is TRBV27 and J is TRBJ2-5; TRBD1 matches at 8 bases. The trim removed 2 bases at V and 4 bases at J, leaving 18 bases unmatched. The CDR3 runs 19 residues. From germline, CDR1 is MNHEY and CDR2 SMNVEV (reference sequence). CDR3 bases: TGTGCCAGCAGTTTAAACCCTCCCCGGACAGGGTCGAGGCGAGAGACCCAGTACTTC. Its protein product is CASSLNPPRTGSRRETQYF.

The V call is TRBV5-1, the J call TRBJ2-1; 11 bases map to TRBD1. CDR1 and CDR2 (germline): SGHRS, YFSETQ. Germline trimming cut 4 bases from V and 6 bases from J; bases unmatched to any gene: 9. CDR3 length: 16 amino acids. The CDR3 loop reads CASSQLGQGAVNEQFF. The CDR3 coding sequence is TGCGCCAGCAGCCAACTCGGACAGGGGGCCGTCAATGAGCAGTTCTTC. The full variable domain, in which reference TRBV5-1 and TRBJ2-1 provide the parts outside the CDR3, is KAGVTQTPRYLIKTRGQQVTLSCSPISGHRSVSWYQQTPGQGLQFLFEYFSETQRNKGNFPGRFSGRQFSNSRSEMNVSTLELGDSALYLCASSQLGQGAVNEQFFGPGTRLTVL.

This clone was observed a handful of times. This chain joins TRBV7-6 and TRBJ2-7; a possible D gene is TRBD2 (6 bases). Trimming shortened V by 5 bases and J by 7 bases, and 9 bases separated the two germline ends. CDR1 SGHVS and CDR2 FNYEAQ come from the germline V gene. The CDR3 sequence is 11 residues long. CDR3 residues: CASSPGREQYF. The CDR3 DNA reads TGTGCCAGCAGCCCAGGGAGGGAGCAGTACTTC. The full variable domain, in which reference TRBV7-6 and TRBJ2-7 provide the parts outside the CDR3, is GAGVSQSPRYKVTKRGQDVALRCDPISGHVSLYWYRQALGQGPEFLTYFNYEAQQDKSGLPNDRFSAERPEGSISTLTIQRTEQRDSAMYRCASSPGREQYFGPGTRLTVT.

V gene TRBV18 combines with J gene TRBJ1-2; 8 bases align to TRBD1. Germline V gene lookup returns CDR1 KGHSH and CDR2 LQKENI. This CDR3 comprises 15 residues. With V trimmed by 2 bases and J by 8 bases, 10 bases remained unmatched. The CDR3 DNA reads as TGTGCCAGCTCACCATTGACAGGGGAGTCTGAGGGCTACACCTTC. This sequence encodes CASSPLTGESEGYTF.

CDR3 DNA sequence: TGCAGCATAGGGGCCGGGACAGGGGGTGACGAGCAGTACTTC. Amino acids: CSIGAGTGGDEQYF. The chain couples TRBV29-1 to TRBJ2-7; 11 bases align to TRBD1. The V gene's germline CDR1 is SQVTM and CDR2 ANQGSEA. Unmatched junction bases numbered 11, after V lost 8 bases and J lost 5 bases. CDR3 length: 14 residues.

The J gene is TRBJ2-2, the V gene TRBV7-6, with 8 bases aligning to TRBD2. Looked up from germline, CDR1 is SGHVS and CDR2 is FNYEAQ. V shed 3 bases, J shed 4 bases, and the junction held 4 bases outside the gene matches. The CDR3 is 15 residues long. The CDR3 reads CASSFTGGGTGELFF. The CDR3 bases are TGTGCCAGCAGCTTCACGGGAGGGGGCACCGGGGAGCTGTTTTTT.

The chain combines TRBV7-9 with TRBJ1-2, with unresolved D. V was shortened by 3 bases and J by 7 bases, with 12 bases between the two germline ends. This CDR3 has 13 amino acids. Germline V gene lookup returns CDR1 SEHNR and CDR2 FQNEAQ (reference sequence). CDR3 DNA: TGTGCCAGCAGCTTTGAGGGCTTTGGTGGCTACACCTTC. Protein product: CASSFEGFGGYTF.

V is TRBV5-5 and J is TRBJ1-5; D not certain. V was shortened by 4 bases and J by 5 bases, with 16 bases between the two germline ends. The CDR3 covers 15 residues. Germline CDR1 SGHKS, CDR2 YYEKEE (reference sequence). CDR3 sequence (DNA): TGTGCCAGCAGCAACTTAGCCCCGGGCGATCAGCCCCAGCATTTT. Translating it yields CASSNLAPGDQPQHF.

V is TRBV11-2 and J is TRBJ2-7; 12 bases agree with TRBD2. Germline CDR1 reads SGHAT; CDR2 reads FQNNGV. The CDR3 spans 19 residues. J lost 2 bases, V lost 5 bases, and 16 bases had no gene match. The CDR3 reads CASSPLAGGRRDPTYEQYF. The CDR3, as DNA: TGTGCCAGCAGCCCGCTAGCGGGGGGGCGCCGGGACCCAACCTACGAGCAGTACTTC. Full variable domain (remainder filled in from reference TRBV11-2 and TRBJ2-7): EAGVAQSPRYKIIEKRQSVAFWCNPISGHATLYWYQQILGQGPKLLIQFQNNGVVDDSQLPKDRFSAERLKGVDSTLKIQPAKLEDSAVYLCASSPLAGGRRDPTYEQYFGPGTRLTVT.

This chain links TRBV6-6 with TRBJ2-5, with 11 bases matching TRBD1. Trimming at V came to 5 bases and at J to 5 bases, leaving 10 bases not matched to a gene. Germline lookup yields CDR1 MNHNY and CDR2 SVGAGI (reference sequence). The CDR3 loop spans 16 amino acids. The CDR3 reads CASSTRGTGGRETQYF. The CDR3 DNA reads TGTGCCAGCAGTACCAGAGGGACAGGGGGTCGGGAGACCCAGTACTTC.

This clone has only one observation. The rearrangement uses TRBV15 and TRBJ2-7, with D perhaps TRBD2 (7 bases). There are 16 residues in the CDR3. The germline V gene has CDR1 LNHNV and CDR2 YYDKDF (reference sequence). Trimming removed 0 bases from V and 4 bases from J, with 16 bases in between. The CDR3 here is CATSRDAGAGQYEQYF. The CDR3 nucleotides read TGTGCCACCAGCAGAGACGCGGGAGCCGGACAGTACGAGCAGTACTTC.

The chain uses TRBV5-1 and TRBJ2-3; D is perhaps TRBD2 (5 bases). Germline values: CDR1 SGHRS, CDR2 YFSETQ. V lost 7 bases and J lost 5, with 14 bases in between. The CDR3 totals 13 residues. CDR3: CASGSVGLDTQYF. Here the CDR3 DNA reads TGCGCCAGCGGAAGCGTAGGACTAGATACGCAGTATTTT.

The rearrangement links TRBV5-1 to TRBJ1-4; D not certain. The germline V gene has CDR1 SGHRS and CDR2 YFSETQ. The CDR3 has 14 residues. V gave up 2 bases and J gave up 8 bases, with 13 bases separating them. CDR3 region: CASSLGGLGEKLFF. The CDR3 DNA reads TGCGCCAGCAGCTTAGGCGGCCTGGGCGAAAAACTGTTTTTT. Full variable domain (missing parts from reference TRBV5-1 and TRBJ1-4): KAGVTQTPRYLIKTRGQQVTLSCSPISGHRSVSWYQQTPGQGLQFLFEYFSETQRNKGNFPGRFSGRQFSNSRSEMNVSTLELGDSALYLCASSLGGLGEKLFFGSGTQLSVL.

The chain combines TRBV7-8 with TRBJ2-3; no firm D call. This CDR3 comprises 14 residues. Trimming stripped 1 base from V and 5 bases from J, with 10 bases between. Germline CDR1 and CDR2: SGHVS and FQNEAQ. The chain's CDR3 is CASSLVGWVDTQYF. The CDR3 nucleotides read TGTGCCAGCAGCTTAGTGGGTTGGGTAGATACGCAGTATTTT.

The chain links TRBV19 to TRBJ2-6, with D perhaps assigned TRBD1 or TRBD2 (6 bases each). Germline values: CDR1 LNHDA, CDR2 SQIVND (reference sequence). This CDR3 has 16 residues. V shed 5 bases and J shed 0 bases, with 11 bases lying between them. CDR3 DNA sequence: TGTGCCAGTAGTGCGGGACATCTCTCTGGGGCCAACGTCCTGACTTTC. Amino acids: CASSAGHLSGANVLTF.

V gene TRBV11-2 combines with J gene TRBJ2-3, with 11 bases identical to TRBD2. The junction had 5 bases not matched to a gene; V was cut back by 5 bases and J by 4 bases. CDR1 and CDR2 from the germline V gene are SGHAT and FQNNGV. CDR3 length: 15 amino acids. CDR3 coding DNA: TGTGCCAGCAGCCAGACTAGCGGGAACCCAGATACGCAGTATTTT. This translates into CASSQTSGNPDTQYF.

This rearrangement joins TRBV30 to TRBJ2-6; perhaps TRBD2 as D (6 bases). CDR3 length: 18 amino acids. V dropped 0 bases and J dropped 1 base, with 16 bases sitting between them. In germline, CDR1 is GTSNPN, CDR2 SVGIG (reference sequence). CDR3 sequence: CAWSVLRGASSGANVLTF. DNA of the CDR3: TGTGCCTGGAGTGTACTGCGGGGCGCGAGTTCTGGGGCCAACGTCCTGACTTTC.